The source of this T cell receptor beta chain is a study of blood T cell repertoires in COVID-19. The CDR3 is made up of 13 amino acids. Trimming took off 4 bases at V and 10 bases at J, with 14 bases between the two ends. The germline gives CDR1 LNHNV, CDR2 YYDKDF (reference sequence). Repertoires were generated with immunoSEQ multiplex PCR, while TCRdb's copy carries only in-frame clones and drops some. This sample yields roughly 160,000 clones, of which 80% to 90% are seen a single time; 3.5% to 4% belongs to the top ten. This sequence joins TRBV15 and TRBJ2-1, with D possibly TRBD2 on 6 matching bases. The sample consisted of peripheral blood. The sequence was collected from a woman in her fifties or sixties who had recovered from COVID-19. The CDR3 here is CATSIYREQEQFF. CDR3 in DNA: TGTGCCACCAGCATTTACCGGGAGCAGGAGCAGTTCTTC.